These T cell receptor beta chains were read from a single sample in a study of cytomegalovirus exposure and HLA in healthy donors. The protocol was immunoSEQ multiplex PCR, while the TCRdb copy is restricted to in-frame clones and leaves out a portion. Of about 160,000 clones listed, 80% are singletons. Sequenced sample: PBMCs. Receptors were obtained from a woman between 50 and 59 years old in good health and CMV-seronegative. CDR3s leave out the opening cysteine and the closing phenylalanine or tryptophan. Fields, in order: J gene, V gene, CDR3 protein.

j_gene: TRBJ2-1
v_gene: TRBV29-1
CDR3aa: SVRGDMSF

j_gene: TRBJ2-7
v_gene: TRBV27
CDR3aa: ASSPLAPRLGEQY

j_gene: TRBJ1-5
v_gene: TRBV9
CDR3aa: ASSVDRGSHLGAYYSNQPQH

j_gene: TRBJ2-4
v_gene: TRBV7-2
CDR3aa: ATGGMANIQY

j_gene: TRBJ1-5
v_gene: TRBV7-8
CDR3aa: ASSLSGLSGSNQPQH

j_gene: TRBJ1-1
v_gene: TRBV28
CDR3aa: ASNRGVVEAF

j_gene: TRBJ1-2
v_gene: TRBV11-2
CDR3aa: ASSWGTAESYGYT

j_gene: TRBJ2-1
v_gene: TRBV19
CDR3aa: ASGGLAGYNEQF

j_gene: TRBJ2-3
v_gene: TRBV6-4
CDR3aa: ASSDSTGLAGGVVTDTQY

j_gene: TRBJ1-4
v_gene: TRBV6-1
CDR3aa: ASSEASMYRRATNEKLF

j_gene: TRBJ2-5
v_gene: TRBV28
CDR3aa: ASSLLAGAETQY

j_gene: TRBJ2-2
v_gene: TRBV6-1
CDR3aa: ASSSSGGAGELF

j_gene: TRBJ1-6
v_gene: TRBV5-1
CDR3aa: ASSLLQGARGSYNSPLH

j_gene: TRBJ1-1
v_gene: TRBV9
CDR3aa: ASSPRPGDTEAF

j_gene: TRBJ2-3
v_gene: TRBV7-2
CDR3aa: ASSPGGGRADTQY

j_gene: TRBJ1-5
v_gene: TRBV19
CDR3aa: ASSIRPGQGVSNQPQH

j_gene: TRBJ1-2
v_gene: TRBV4-2
CDR3aa: ASSQDRARNNYGYT

j_gene: TRBJ1-4
v_gene: TRBV4-2
CDR3aa: ASSQGGEKLF

j_gene: TRBJ1-1
v_gene: TRBV15
CDR3aa: ATSRERTGGNTEAF

j_gene: TRBJ1-5
v_gene: TRBV6-6
CDR3aa: ASSYSYDAGNQPQH

j_gene: TRBJ2-5
v_gene: TRBV5-1
CDR3aa: ASSRDQETQY

j_gene: TRBJ1-2
v_gene: TRBV6-5
CDR3aa: ASSPYGQGDYGYT

j_gene: TRBJ2-3
v_gene: TRBV21-1
CDR3aa: ASVPTGGLTDTQY

j_gene: TRBJ2-7
v_gene: TRBV28
CDR3aa: ASRDRGNEQY

j_gene: TRBJ2-5
v_gene: TRBV7-8
CDR3aa: ASSLELGQGGETQY

j_gene: TRBJ2-7
v_gene: TRBV7-8
CDR3aa: ASSRAGTGGFYEQY

j_gene: TRBJ1-3
v_gene: TRBV6-5
CDR3aa: ASSYKGNSGNTIY

j_gene: TRBJ1-2
v_gene: TRBV28
CDR3aa: ASSWGQGGNYGYT

j_gene: TRBJ2-7
v_gene: TRBV11-2
CDR3aa: ASSGGVAYEQY

j_gene: TRBJ2-3
v_gene: TRBV7-8
CDR3aa: ASSSRAAVSTDTQY

j_gene: TRBJ1-2
v_gene: TRBV6-6
CDR3aa: ACEASNYGYT

j_gene: TRBJ1-2
v_gene: TRBV9
CDR3aa: ASSPRRAADYGYT

j_gene: TRBJ1-4
v_gene: TRBV5-1
CDR3aa: ASSLVGADEKLF

j_gene: TRBJ1-1
v_gene: TRBV28
CDR3aa: ASSLLRTGYTEAF

j_gene: TRBJ2-5
v_gene: TRBV9
CDR3aa: ASSALAGGETQY

j_gene: TRBJ1-1
v_gene: TRBV4-2
CDR3aa: ASSRQTVNTEAF

j_gene: TRBJ1-1
v_gene: TRBV5-1
CDR3aa: ASSSQENTEAF

j_gene: TRBJ2-1
v_gene: TRBV5-1
CDR3aa: ASSPSTNSYNEQF

j_gene: TRBJ1-1
v_gene: TRBV7-2
CDR3aa: ASSLGALGTEAF

j_gene: TRBJ1-5
v_gene: TRBV11-2
CDR3aa: ASSLAGDQPQH

j_gene: TRBJ2-2
v_gene: TRBV11-2
CDR3aa: ASSFRRGYLRGTGELF

j_gene: TRBJ2-1
v_gene: TRBV15
CDR3aa: ATSMAPVQYYNEQF

j_gene: TRBJ1-2
v_gene: TRBV7-3
CDR3aa: ASSLSGGNYGYT

j_gene: TRBJ2-7
v_gene: TRBV6-5
CDR3aa: ASSYRTPYEQY

j_gene: TRBJ1-2
v_gene: TRBV7-2
CDR3aa: ASSWTDARGGYT

j_gene: TRBJ2-2
v_gene: TRBV28
CDR3aa: ASMGSGEGAGELF

j_gene: TRBJ2-1
v_gene: TRBV4-3
CDR3aa: ASSQLRDRGANEQF

j_gene: TRBJ1-5
v_gene: TRBV28
CDR3aa: ASSDLPGQGVSNQPQH

j_gene: TRBJ2-7
v_gene: TRBV5-1
CDR3aa: ASSLAGSYEQY

j_gene: TRBJ2-2
v_gene: TRBV10-3
CDR3aa: AIRPDLAGSVTGELF

j_gene: TRBJ1-2
v_gene: TRBV29-1
CDR3aa: SVEGQYYGYT

j_gene: TRBJ2-5
v_gene: TRBV28
CDR3aa: ASAVPGMYQETQY

j_gene: TRBJ2-7
v_gene: TRBV5-6
CDR3aa: ASTGWRENYEQY

j_gene: TRBJ2-7
v_gene: TRBV7-2
CDR3aa: ASSHDRGYSYEQY

j_gene: TRBJ2-7
v_gene: TRBV28
CDR3aa: ASNVQTYEQY

j_gene: TRBJ2-1
v_gene: TRBV4-2
CDR3aa: ASSPTLAGRGGYEQF

j_gene: TRBJ2-2
v_gene: TRBV28
CDR3aa: ASSLTGRGHTGELF